What follows describes a single T cell receptor (beta chain). The entry originates in a study of blood T cell repertoires in COVID-19. Study overall: The cDNA or gDNA used as material had been derived from T cells, B-cell-depleted T cells, or PBMCs.

This CDR3 region has 17 residues. The germline V and J ends were trimmed by 0 bases and 4 bases, with 18 bases remaining between them. CDR1 and CDR2 (germline): LGHDT, YNNKEL (reference sequence). The table came from immunoSEQ multiplex PCR; TCRdb's copy has only in-frame clones and leaves some out. Of some 120,000 clones in the sample, around 83% were seen once. Those who participated ranged in age from roughly 18 to 89 years and resided in some 24 US areas. Resolution of symptoms, clearance, or two negative PCRs was present in recovered Cohort 3 donors. Material for sequencing was PBMCs or T cells enriched from blood (not recorded which). This TCR was recovered from a man aged 30 to 45 who had recovered from COVID-19. V gene TRBV3-1 (or the pseudogene TRBV3-2) combines with J gene TRBJ1-2, with D perhaps matching TRBD1 (5 bases). The CDR3 DNA reads as TGTGCCAGCAGCCAAGATGGAGGGGCCCCCACATCCTATGGCTACACCTTC. This sequence encodes CASSQDGGAPTSYGYTF.